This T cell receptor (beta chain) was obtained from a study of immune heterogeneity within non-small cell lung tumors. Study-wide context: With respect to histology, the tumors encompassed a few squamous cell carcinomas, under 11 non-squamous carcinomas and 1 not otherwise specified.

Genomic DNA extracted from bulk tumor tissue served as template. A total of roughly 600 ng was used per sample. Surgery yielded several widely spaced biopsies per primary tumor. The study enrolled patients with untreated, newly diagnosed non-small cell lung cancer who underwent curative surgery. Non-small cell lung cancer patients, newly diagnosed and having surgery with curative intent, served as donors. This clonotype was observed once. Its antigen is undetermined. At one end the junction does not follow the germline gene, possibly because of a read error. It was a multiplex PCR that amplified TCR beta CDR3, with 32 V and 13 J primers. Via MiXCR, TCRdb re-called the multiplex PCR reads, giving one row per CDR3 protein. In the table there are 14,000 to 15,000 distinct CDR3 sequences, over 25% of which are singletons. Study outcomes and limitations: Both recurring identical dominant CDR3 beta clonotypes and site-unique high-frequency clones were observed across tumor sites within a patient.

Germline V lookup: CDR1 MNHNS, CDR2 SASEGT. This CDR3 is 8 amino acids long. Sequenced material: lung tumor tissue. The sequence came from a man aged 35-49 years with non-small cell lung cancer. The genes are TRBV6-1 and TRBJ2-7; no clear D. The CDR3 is CASGRLGF. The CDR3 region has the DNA TGTGCCAGCGGTCGGCTAGGTTTC.